What follows are 25 T cell receptor beta chains derived from one specimen sequenced in a study of T-cell memory formation after mild COVID-19. TCRdb reprocessed the 5' RACE reads via MiXCR and lists one record per CDR3 protein. The table lists approximately 410,000 distinct CDR3 sequences, 20% to 30% of them singletons. Sequenced input: PBMCs or a T cell subset sorted from them (not recorded which). These receptors all stem from an adult woman who had mild COVID-19 (a few samples of this study predate the infection). Cell type and time point are not known.

This rearrangement joins TRBV6-1 to TRBJ2-3; D is perhaps TRBD2 (5 bases). Trimming shortened V by 3 bases and J by 2 bases, and 12 bases separated the two germline ends. CDR3 size: 15 residues. Per germline, CDR1 MNHNS and CDR2 SASEGT. The CDR3 protein is CASSDSRGVTDTQYF. The CDR3 coding sequence is TGTGCCAGCAGTGACTCACGGGGAGTCACAGATACGCAGTATTTT.

The chain is built from TRBV5-5 and TRBJ2-2; 12 bases are shared with TRBD2. The V and J ends lost 1 base and 4 bases, in that order; junction bases with no gene match: 8. Germline V gene data show CDR1 as SGHKS and CDR2 as YYEKEE (reference sequence). This CDR3 has 18 residues. The chain's CDR3 is CASSLIASGGAITGELFF. CDR3 nucleotide sequence: TGTGCCAGCAGCTTGATCGCTAGCGGGGGGGCCATCACCGGGGAGCTGTTTTTT.

The genes are TRBV5-1 and TRBJ2-1; 11 positions agree with TRBD1. The J segment lost 6 bases and the V segment lost 4 bases, leaving 6 bases of the junction unmatched. The CDR3 covers 15 residues. Germline CDR1 SGHRS, CDR2 YFSETQ. For the CDR3, the DNA is TGCGCCAGCAGCCTGGACAGGGGGCGGGGCAATGAGCAGTTCTTC. This sequence encodes CASSLDRGRGNEQFF.

This clonotype has a handful of counts. V and J are TRBV6-2 or TRBV6-3 and TRBJ2-1; D may be TRBD2 (5 bases). The CDR3 has 15 residues. The V end was cut by 6 bases, the J end by 3 bases, with 15 bases between. Germline lookup yields CDR1 MNHEY and CDR2 SVGEGT. The CDR3 loop is CASRPSAVRYNEQFF. As DNA, the CDR3 is TGTGCCAGCAGACCCTCAGCGGTCCGCTACAATGAGCAGTTCTTC.

The chain uses TRBV7-2 and TRBJ1-5, with a tentative D call TRBD1 (5 bases). V was clipped by 4 bases and J by 2 bases, with 6 bases between them. This CDR3 is 13 amino acids long. CDR1 SGHTA and CDR2 FQGNSA come from the germline V gene. DNA of the CDR3: TGTGCCAGCAGCTGGGACGGCAATCAGCCCCAGCATTTT. It codes for CASSWDGNQPQHF.

This clonotype was counted between two and nine times. This chain uses TRBV10-3 with TRBJ1-1, with no clear D. V lost 8 bases and J 2 bases, leaving 12 bases between the germline ends. Germline V lookup: CDR1 ENHRY, CDR2 SYGVKD. CDR3 length: 13 residues. In DNA form, the CDR3 reads TGTGCCATCCTCTCGGCAGCTAACACTGAAGCTTTCTTT. Its translation is CAILSAANTEAFF.

The rearrangement uses TRBV20-1 and TRBJ2-7; no firm D call. Germline lookup yields CDR1 DFQATT and CDR2 SNEGSKA (reference sequence). The CDR3 length is 15 residues. Trimming left V 1 base short and J 3 bases short, with 16 bases between. The CDR3 coding sequence is TGCAGTGCTAGAGTGTGGACGGAAGCCCTCTACGAGCAGTACTTC. Protein: CSARVWTEALYEQYF.

This chain connects TRBV18 to TRBJ2-1; tentative D call: TRBD2 (5 bases). V lost 4 bases to trimming and J lost 5 bases, with 15 bases between them. CDR1 KGHSH and CDR2 LQKENI come from the germline V gene. This CDR3 comprises 15 residues. CDR3 protein: CASSRIGVSHNEQFF. The DNA for the CDR3 is TGTGCCAGCTCACGCATCGGGGTGTCCCACAATGAGCAGTTCTTC. Full variable domain (rest looked up from reference TRBV18 and TRBJ2-1): NAGVMQNPRHLVRRRGQEARLRCSPMKGHSHVYWYRQLPEEGLKFMVYLQKENIIDESGMPKERFSAEFPKEGPSILRIQQVVRGDSAAYFCASSRIGVSHNEQFFGPGTRLTVL.

The J gene is TRBJ1-1, the V gene TRBV18; D unresolved. Looked up from germline, CDR1 is KGHSH and CDR2 is LQKENI. Between the trimmed V and J ends, which lost 5 bases and 8 bases, there was a span of 15 bases. This CDR3 has 13 amino acids. CDR3 region: CASSSAFSEEAFF. In DNA form, the CDR3 reads TGTGCCAGCTCATCGGCCTTCTCCGAGGAAGCTTTCTTT.

In this sample, this clonotype turned up a few times. This rearrangement joins TRBV2 to TRBJ2-1; D might be TRBD2 (6 bases). This CDR3 has 14 amino acids. The germline V gene encodes CDR1 SNHLY and CDR2 FYNNEI. Trimming removed 6 bases from V and 1 base from J, with 10 bases in between. The CDR3 reads CASRLAESYNEQFF. CDR3 in DNA: TGTGCCAGCAGACTAGCCGAATCCTACAATGAGCAGTTCTTC.

Only a few counts were recorded for this clonotype. V is TRBV7-9 and J is TRBJ1-6, with D tentatively TRBD1 (5 bases). Trimming took 4 bases from V and 10 from J, leaving 20 bases between them. Germline V gene data show CDR1 as SEHNR and CDR2 as FQNEAQ (reference sequence). The CDR3 extends over 16 amino acids. The CDR3 coding sequence is TGTGCCAGCAGCTCAAACCCGGGGCCCGGCCACTCACCCCTCCACTTT. Its translation: CASSSNPGPGHSPLHF.

CDR3 nucleotides: TGTGCCAGCAGCCCGATAGCGGGGGCCTACGAGCAGTACTTC. This translates into CASSPIAGAYEQYF. The chain carries TRBV7-6 and TRBJ2-7; 9 nucleotides match TRBD2. CDR1 is SGHVS and CDR2 is FNYEAQ in the germline V gene. This CDR3 region has 14 residues. The V segment lost 5 bases and the J segment 2 bases; nucleotides outside the gene matches: 4. Drawing the rest from reference TRBV7-6 and TRBJ2-7, the complete variable domain is GAGVSQSPRYKVTKRGQDVALRCDPISGHVSLYWYRQALGQGPEFLTYFNYEAQQDKSGLPNDRFSAERPEGSISTLTIQRTEQRDSAMYRCASSPIAGAYEQYFGPGTRLTVT.

This clonotype was observed at least ten times. The chain has TRBV12-3 or TRBV12-4 and TRBJ1-1; D remains ambiguous. CDR3 length: 13 amino acids. Trimming pared 5 bases from V and 5 bases from J, leaving 12 bases between. The CDR3 DNA reads TGTGCCAGCAGTCCATTGGGTATTACTGAAGCTTTCTTT. Encoded protein: CASSPLGITEAFF.

This clonotype was detected a few times. The chain carries TRBV4-2 and TRBJ2-7; the match to TRBD1 covers 8 bases. The CDR3 has 18 amino acids. V lost 6 bases, J lost 4 bases, and 20 bases stayed unmatched. In germline, CDR1 is LGHNA, CDR2 YNFKEQ. The CDR3 DNA follows: TGTGCCAGCAGTCTTAAACCCGCAGGGGGCTCTAAGATTTACGAGCAGTACTTC. Translating it yields CASSLKPAGGSKIYEQYF.

The CDR3 loop is CAWSVGTDGTEAFF. In nucleotides, the CDR3 is TGTGCCTGGAGTGTCGGGACAGACGGAACTGAAGCTTTCTTT. The chain links TRBV30 to TRBJ1-1, with 7 bases that match TRBD1. This CDR3 region has 14 residues. Germline trimming cut 0 bases from V and 5 bases from J; bases unmatched to any gene: 6. The germline V gene has CDR1 GTSNPN and CDR2 SVGIG (reference sequence).

The chain is built from TRBV12-3 or TRBV12-4 and TRBJ1-5; perhaps TRBD1 as D (6 bases). Trimming pared 6 bases from V and 4 bases from J, leaving 19 bases between. The CDR3 spans 16 residues. CDR3 sequence reads: CASRRGAAWGNQPQHF. In nucleotides, the CDR3 is TGTGCCAGCAGAAGGGGGGCAGCGTGGGGAAATCAGCCCCAGCATTTT.

This clonotype has only one observation. This chain connects TRBV15 to TRBJ2-1; perhaps TRBD2 as D (5 bases). Germline values: CDR1 LNHNV, CDR2 YYDKDF (reference sequence). This CDR3 is 15 amino acids long. V lost 4 bases to trimming and J lost 10 bases, with 20 bases between them. The DNA of the CDR3 is TGTGCCACCAGCACCCCGGAGGCCCTGCCTCGGGAGCAGTTCTTC. Amino acid sequence: CATSTPEALPREQFF.

This clonotype appeared many times. The chain combines TRBV2 with TRBJ1-1, with 12 bases lining up with TRBD1. CDR3 length: 16 amino acids. Germline-derived CDR1 and CDR2 are SNHLY and FYNNEI. J lost 0 bases, V lost 4 bases, and 3 bases had no gene match. CDR3 loop: CASSGDRGLLNTEAFF. CDR3 in DNA: TGTGCCAGCAGTGGGGACAGGGGGCTGTTGAACACTGAAGCTTTCTTT.

V and J are TRBV7-9 and TRBJ1-4; D unclear. V was shortened by 1 base and J by 2 bases, with 8 bases between the two germline ends. CDR3 size: 15 residues. The V gene's germline CDR1 is SEHNR and CDR2 FQNEAQ (reference sequence). CDR3 DNA: TGTGCCAGCAGCTTAGACGGGGTGACTAATGAAAAACTGTTTTTT. Its protein is CASSLDGVTNEKLFF.

This clonotype came up a few times. The rearrangement links TRBV19 to TRBJ2-1; D is unclear. The CDR3 sequence is 13 residues long. Per the germline V gene, CDR1 is LNHDA and CDR2 is SQIVND (reference sequence). Trimming took off 1 base at V and 9 bases at J, with 10 bases between the two ends. The DNA of the CDR3 is TGTGCCAGTAGTATAGGGACGGTCACTGAGCAGTTCTTC. This codes for CASSIGTVTEQFF. Complete variable domain (other parts from reference TRBV19 and TRBJ2-1): DGGITQSPKYLFRKEGQNVTLSCEQNLNHDAMYWYRQDPGQGLRLIYYSQIVNDFQKGDIAEGYSVSREKKESFPLTVTSAQKNPTAFYLCASSIGTVTEQFFGPGTRLTVL.

In nucleotides, the CDR3 is TGTGCCAGCAGCCCCGCCGGCGGGGTGAACACCGGGGAGCTGTTTTTT. Translating it yields CASSPAGGVNTGELFF. The chain recombines TRBV5-6 with TRBJ2-2, with D maybe TRBD2 (6 bases). The CDR3 runs 16 residues. V gave up 4 bases and J gave up 1 base, with 14 bases separating them. Germline V lookup: CDR1 SGHDT, CDR2 YYEEEE.

This clonotype was recorded a few times. The rearrangement uses TRBV30 and TRBJ1-1; TRBD1 matches 7 bases. The V gene's germline CDR1 is GTSNPN and CDR2 SVGIG (reference sequence). J gave up 1 base and V 3 bases, and 8 bases lay outside the gene matches. The CDR3 spans 15 residues. CDR3 sequence (DNA): TGTGCCTGGAGCCTACGGACAGGTGGGAACACTGAAGCTTTCTTT. Translated, it gives CAWSLRTGGNTEAFF.

This clonotype occurred a few times. V usage is TRBV7-6 and J usage is TRBJ2-1; TRBD2 aligns across 13 bases. This CDR3 has 16 amino acids. Germline trimming cut 0 bases from V and 5 bases from J; bases unmatched to any gene: 1. Germline assignment: CDR1 SGHVS and CDR2 FNYEAQ. The DNA of the CDR3 is TGTGCCAGCAGCTTAGCGGGGACTAGCGGGGACAATGAGCAGTTCTTC. This codes for CASSLAGTSGDNEQFF.

A few counts support this clonotype. The chain combines TRBV10-3 with TRBJ2-3; perhaps TRBD1 as D (6 bases). The CDR3 is 15 residues long. The germline V and J ends were trimmed by 4 bases and 1 base, with 12 bases remaining between them. Germline V gives CDR1 ENHRY, CDR2 SYGVKD. The CDR3: CAISATGQGTDTQYF. The CDR3 region has the DNA TGTGCCATCAGTGCCACAGGGCAGGGCACAGATACGCAGTATTTT.

This clonotype was counted once. The chain combines TRBV4-1 with TRBJ1-1; 7 bases map to TRBD1. V dropped 3 bases and J dropped 1; count of bases not matched to a gene: 8. Germline CDR1 reads MGHRA; CDR2 reads YSYEKL. CDR3 length equals 16 residues. CDR3 nucleotides: TGCGCCAGCAGCCAGTCACCGGGACAGACGAACACTGAAGCTTTCTTT. Protein sequence: CASSQSPGQTNTEAFF.